The next 20 T cell receptor beta chains were all read from a single sample in a study of control samples from healthy donors and cancer patients (dated by TCRdb to 2018 to 2021). The library was made by the immunoSEQ multiplex PCR assay. TCRdb obtained this table from immuneACCESS and retained in-frame rearrangements with V and J assigned. These tables miss some clones; where compared with another copy, unresolved V genes account for less than half of the shortfall, and the remainder is unexplained. The sample records 130,000 or so clones, around 87% of which are singletons. The top ten constitute roughly 3% of the sample. Specimen: blood. These receptors were taken from a man aged 60 to 69 in good health.

The genes are TRBV6-5 and TRBJ1-1; D not certain. Trimming took 2 bases from V and 1 from J, leaving 8 bases between them. Germline V lookup: CDR1 MNHEY, CDR2 SVGAGI. There are 14 residues in the CDR3. The CDR3 sequence: CASSYGSGNTEAFF. CDR3 nucleotide sequence: TGTGCCAGCAGTTACGGGTCGGGGAACACTGAAGCTTTCTTT.

V and J are TRBV5-4 and TRBJ2-2, with D maybe TRBD2 (6 bases). CDR3 length: 15 residues. The V gene lost 0 bases and the J gene lost 4 bases, with 10 bases spanning the gap. Germline V gene data show CDR1 as SGHNT and CDR2 as YYREEE (reference sequence). CDR3 nucleotides: TGTGCCAGCAGCTTGGGTTTTAGCGGCACCGGGGAGCTGTTTTTT. Its translation is CASSLGFSGTGELFF.

This clone was counted between two and nine times. The J gene is TRBJ2-7, the V gene TRBV4-2; D tentatively fits TRBD1 or TRBD2 (5 bases each). Trimming shortened V by 1 base and J by 3 bases, and 10 bases separated the two germline ends. CDR1 is LGHNA and CDR2 is YNFKEQ in the germline V gene. CDR3 size: 14 residues. CDR3: CASSQGDLDYEQYF. Here the CDR3 DNA reads TGTGCCAGCAGCCAAGGGGACCTAGACTACGAGCAGTACTTC.

In this sample, this clone turned up once. The same CDR3 arises from other DNA sequences in this sample as well. The chain combines TRBV7-8 with TRBJ2-7; 7 positions agree with TRBD1. The CDR3 has 18 amino acids. Trimming at V came to 5 bases and at J to 3 bases, leaving 19 bases not matched to a gene. In germline, CDR1 is SGHVS, CDR2 FQNEAQ. As DNA, the CDR3 is TGTGCCAGCAGCGCCTCCGACACCGCGAGACAGGGTGGCTACGAGCAGTACTTC. Translation: CASSASDTARQGGYEQYF.

CDR3 residues: CASSAGHAAGADTQYF. CDR3 DNA sequence: TGTGCCAGCAGCGCCGGACATGCAGCAGGGGCAGATACGCAGTATTTT. The V and J genes are TRBV9 and TRBJ2-3; a weak D match, TRBD1 (6 bases). The V end was cut by 3 bases, the J end by 4 bases, with 18 bases between. Germline V lookup: CDR1 SGDLS, CDR2 YYNGEE. The CDR3 is 16 residues long.

The chain is built from TRBV28 and TRBJ1-1; 9 nucleotides align to TRBD1. J was trimmed by 2 bases and V by 7 bases; bases with no gene match: 5. CDR3 length equals 14 residues. The germline gives CDR1 MDHEN, CDR2 SYDVKM. CDR3 loop: CASIKTGGNTEAFF. The CDR3 coding sequence is TGTGCCAGCATCAAGACAGGGGGAAACACTGAAGCTTTCTTT.

The CDR3 sequence: CASSLSTSGGKETQYF. In DNA, the CDR3 is TGCGCCAGCAGCTTGTCGACTAGCGGGGGAAAAGAGACCCAGTACTTC. The gene calls are TRBV5-1 and TRBJ2-5, with 12 bases aligning to TRBD2. The V and J ends lost 1 base and 3 bases, in that order; junction bases with no gene match: 4. Germline assignment: CDR1 SGHRS and CDR2 YFSETQ. The CDR3 has 16 amino acids.

This chain uses TRBV7-2 with TRBJ1-1; D remains unclear. V lost 5 bases to trimming and J lost 0 bases, with 13 bases between them. CDR3 length equals 15 residues. From germline, CDR1 is SGHTA and CDR2 FQGNSA. CDR3 nucleotide sequence: TGTGCCAGCAGCCTATTGGTATTCGTGAACACTGAAGCTTTCTTT. Its translation is CASSLLVFVNTEAFF.

This rearrangement joins TRBV4-3 to TRBJ2-3; 7 bases match TRBD1. Germline CDR1 is LGHNA and CDR2 is YSLEER. V was pared by 0 bases and J by 4 bases, with 4 bases of the junction left unmatched. This CDR3 has 15 amino acids. CDR3 nucleotide sequence: TGCGCCAGCAGCCAAGAGAGGGGGCGGGCAGATACGCAGTATTTT. Translated: CASSQERGRADTQYF.

This clone was seen a single time. The chain carries TRBV18 and TRBJ1-2, with 11 bases lining up with TRBD1. The CDR3 is made up of 16 amino acids. V trimming: 3 bases; J trimming: 6 bases; junction bases outside the gene matches: 9. The germline V gene encodes CDR1 KGHSH and CDR2 LQKENI. The CDR3 here is CASSPRGGTGGDGYTF. CDR3 DNA: TGTGCCAGCTCACCCCGCGGGGGGACAGGGGGTGATGGCTACACCTTC.

V and J are TRBV18 and TRBJ1-1; unclear D gene. Trimming pared 2 bases from V and 1 base from J, leaving 5 bases between. CDR3 length: 13 residues. CDR1 and CDR2 (germline): KGHSH, LQKENI. Here the CDR3 DNA reads TGTGCCAGCTCACCAGAACAGAACACTGAAGCTTTCTTT. Translated: CASSPEQNTEAFF.

This clone was detected a few times. V is TRBV7-2 and J is TRBJ1-5, with D tentatively TRBD1 (5 bases). The CDR3 loop spans 16 amino acids. Trimming shortened V by 0 bases and J by 3 bases, and 12 bases separated the two germline ends. Germline V gene lookup returns CDR1 SGHTA and CDR2 FQGNSA. The CDR3 is CASSLATLGDNQPQHF. The DNA of the CDR3 is TGTGCCAGCAGCTTAGCCACTTTGGGGGACAATCAGCCCCAGCATTTT.

The chain employs TRBV4-2 and TRBJ1-1; 7 bases match TRBD1. The CDR3 covers 16 residues. The germline V gene encodes CDR1 LGHNA and CDR2 YNFKEQ. J lost 4 bases, V lost 1 base, and 9 bases had no gene match. CDR3 in amino acids: CASSQAVSTGITEAFF. Written as DNA, the CDR3 is TGTGCCAGCAGCCAAGCCGTTTCGACAGGGATCACTGAAGCTTTCTTT.

The chain carries TRBV19 and TRBJ1-5; unclear D gene. Trimming took 3 bases from V and 6 from J, leaving 15 bases between them. Germline V CDR1 and CDR2: LNHDA, SQIVND (reference sequence). The CDR3 covers 15 residues. As DNA, the CDR3 is TGTGCCAGTAGTATCGGGCCGGGTAATTTTCAGCCCCAGCATTTT. This gives the protein CASSIGPGNFQPQHF.

Only a few counts were recorded for this clone. V usage is TRBV11-3 and J usage is TRBJ1-1; D is ambiguous. The CDR3 length is 19 residues. Germline V gene lookup returns CDR1 SGHNT and CDR2 YENEEA. The V end lost 2 bases, the J end lost 1 base, and 23 bases lay between the germline ends. The DNA for the CDR3 is TGTGCCAGCAGCTTACCTCCGAGGGCCCCTCTCTTGGGGAACACTGAAGCTTTCTTT. This translates into CASSLPPRAPLLGNTEAFF.

The chain links TRBV7-9 to TRBJ1-2; D may be TRBD1 (6 bases). CDR3 size: 15 residues. V gave up 8 bases and J gave up 1 base, with 17 bases separating them. Germline V gene sequence: CDR1 SEHNR, CDR2 FQNEAQ (reference sequence). The CDR3 coding sequence is TGTGCCAGCCGAGGGGGTCAGACTCTTAACTATGGCTACACCTTC. Translating it yields CASRGGQTLNYGYTF.

The gene calls are TRBV30 and TRBJ1-2; TRBD1 agrees at 9 bases. V trimming: 5 bases; J trimming: 2 bases; junction bases outside the gene matches: 12. CDR1 GTSNPN and CDR2 SVGIG come from the germline V gene (reference sequence). CDR3 size: 16 residues. The CDR3 protein is CAWQRFRDRGNYGYTF. CDR3 nucleotides: TGTGCCTGGCAAAGATTTCGAGACAGGGGGAACTATGGCTACACCTTC.

This clone was observed once. The genes are TRBV6-5 and TRBJ1-4, with a possible D match to TRBD1 (6 bases). Looked up from germline, CDR1 is MNHEY and CDR2 is SVGAGI. The CDR3 totals 14 residues. V was cut by 7 bases and J by 5 bases, with 14 bases left in between. The CDR3 DNA reads TGTGCCAGCAACCTCGAAGGGGGAAATGAAAAACTGTTTTTT. Translated, it gives CASNLEGGNEKLFF.

This CDR3 is CASSEGLGGDWGYTF. In nucleotides, the CDR3 is TGTGCCAGCAGTGAAGGGTTAGGGGGCGATTGGGGCTACACCTTC. V usage is TRBV6-1 and J usage is TRBJ1-2; 7 bases are shared with TRBD1. With 1 base clipped from V and 8 bases from J, the junction kept 10 bases outside the gene matches. Germline V gene data show CDR1 as MNHNS and CDR2 as SASEGT. The length of the CDR3 is 15 residues.

This clone was detected once. The chain is built from TRBV5-1 and TRBJ1-1, with D uncertain. This CDR3 comprises 15 residues. The V gene lost 0 bases and the J gene lost 5 bases, with 14 bases spanning the gap. Germline V gene data show CDR1 as SGHRS and CDR2 as YFSETQ. CDR3 coding DNA: TGCGCCAGCAGCTTGGAACGGCCTGGTGGGACTGAAGCTTTCTTT. Translating gives CASSLERPGGTEAFF.